A selection of T cell receptor beta chains follows, all from one sample in a study of T cell responses to AZD1222 COVID-19 vaccine. The repertoire was sequenced with immunoSEQ multiplex PCR; TCRdb's copy has only in-frame clones and lacks some. The sample includes 150,000 to 250,000 clones, roughly 92% of them seen just once. The sequencing used peripheral blood, collected 28 days after the second AZD1222 dose. The receptor set was obtained from an adult who received the AZD1222 COVID-19 vaccine. CDR3s include the opening cysteine and the closing phenylalanine or tryptophan. The order of the fields is CDR3 protein, CDR3 DNA, J gene, D gene, V gene. A D gene is named only where the DNA matches it firmly.

CASSLEAVNGYTF TGTGCCAGCAGCTTAGAAGCAGTAAATGGCTACACCTTC TRBJ1-2 - TRBV11-2
CASSDGHRGLYEQYF TGTGCCAGCAGTGACGGACACAGGGGGCTCTACGAGCAGTACTTC TRBJ2-7 TRBD1 TRBV6-1
CASRKGQNNSPLHF TGTGCCAGCAGAAAGGGACAGAATAATTCACCCCTCCACTTT TRBJ1-6 TRBD1 TRBV7-9
CASRDTEAFF TGTGCCAGCAGAGACACTGAAGCTTTCTTT TRBJ1-1 - TRBV28
CASSQQQGRVDGYTF TGCGCCAGCAGCCAGCAACAGGGTAGGGTCGATGGCTACACCTTC TRBJ1-2 - TRBV4-1
CASSDRTASLYNSPLHF TGTGCCAGTAGTGATCGGACAGCCTCTCTTTATAATTCACCCCTCCACTTT TRBJ1-6 - TRBV19
CASSFRANTDQPQHF TGTGCCAGCAGTTTCCGGGCGAACACGGATCAGCCCCAGCATTTT TRBJ1-5 - TRBV6-5
CASTQEGGNYGYTF TGTGCCAGCACACAGGAAGGAGGGAACTATGGCTACACCTTC TRBJ1-2 - TRBV28
CASGLDLSLTSSDTQYF TGTGCTAGTGGTTTGGACCTGTCCCTGACTAGTTCGGATACGCAGTATTTT TRBJ2-3 - TRBV12-5
CASSNSRQIFSGNTIYF TGTGCCAGCAGCAATTCTAGACAGATCTTCTCTGGAAACACCATATATTTT TRBJ1-3 - TRBV5-6